This T cell receptor beta chain was captured in a study of OX40 agonist ivuxolimab in advanced cancers. Produced via immunoSEQ multiplex PCR; TCRdb's table is partial and in-frame only. Among around 30,000 clones listed, roughly 79% were seen once. Germline V lookup: CDR1 SEHNR, CDR2 FQNEAQ (reference sequence). The CDR3 extends over 14 amino acids. V was shortened by 1 base and J by 4 bases, with 10 bases between the two germline ends. Baseline was the first blood sampling point, followed by cycle 4 day 1 and cycle 7 day 1. Material: CD4+ or CD8+ T cells sorted from blood, obtained in a trial of the OX40 agonist ivuxolimab. V usage is TRBV7-9 and J usage is TRBJ1-2, with a tentative D call TRBD1 (6 bases). This sequence originates from an adult with an advanced solid tumor such as melanoma, head and neck, liver or kidney cancer. The CDR3 is CASSLGDTSYGYTF. The CDR3 DNA follows: TGTGCCAGCAGCTTAGGGGACACCTCCTATGGCTACACCTTC.